This T cell receptor (beta chain) was recovered during a study of shared clonotypes between healthy human individuals (dated by TCRdb to 2019 to 2021). Background on the whole study: The cohort included three men and a couple of women between 18 and 49 years of age. For each donor, CD4 naive and CD4 memory were each given three plates, CD8 naive was given two plates, and CD8 memory was given one plate. To increase sequencing depth and limit assay-specific biases, TCR repertoire library preparation and sequencing were carried out by different laboratories using diverse techniques. Between about 0.9 and 8.9 billion PBMCs per donor were obtained by leukapheresis. Blood TCR repertoires of roughly five healthy adults were deeply sequenced to estimate repertoire size and the extent of clonotype sharing between individuals. Summary of the overall study and its limitations: When four donors were compared, the shared fraction of clonotypes was around 5% for naive CD4, less than 4% for naive CD8, roughly 2.5% for memory CD4, and 0.4% for memory CD8. Pairwise subsampling led to the expectation that sequencing depth would affect the degree of clonotype sharing among donors. Sampling was limited to blood, and TCR repertoires in tissue likely differ from TCR repertoires in blood. Because the study included only a small number of donors, the genetic and exposure-history diversity represented was limited. Naive subsets generally had larger estimated clonotype richness than memory subsets did. Rarefaction of sorted-subset datasets indicated incomplete sequencing despite the large sequencing depth. Higher generation probabilities were observed for clonotypes shared by all four sorted-subset donors than for non-shared clonotypes.

Regarding this clone: Its antigen remains undetermined. Per-base quality was not reported, and no clone a single base away is much larger than it.

Including cysteine and phenylalanine, the CDR3 has 18 amino acids. The entry retains the CDR3 DNA only, 54 bases that are in frame from base 1. CD8 naive samples were obtained by positive selection for CCR7 among CD45RO-negative cells, yielding a CD45RA+CCR7+ population from which TemRA cells were excluded. The donors were healthy, HIV-negative adults who had no recently reported acute infections or vaccinations. Every donor was a Caucasian adult living in Nashville, Tennessee, USA. Blood was collected by leukapheresis, and PBMCs were isolated by Ficoll-Histopaque density gradient centrifugation and then cryopreserved in liquid nitrogen vapor phase. Purity and quantity of every magnetically sorted T cell population were checked by analytical flow cytometry. Genomic DNA was isolated from every sorted fraction and measured by UV absorbance on a Nanodrop 2000c. Using the deep immunoSEQ assay, multiplex PCR amplified TCR CDR3 regions from genomic DNA. Extracted genomic DNA from each cell subset was distributed evenly across all wells of several immunoSEQ 96-well plates, and each plate was treated as a replicate. Each replicate PCR for sorted subsets received roughly 200 ng genomic DNA, equal to about 30,000 T cell genomes. Purified libraries were measured with a Qubit 3.0 fluorometer, size-checked on a Bioanalyzer 2100, and measured again with the KAPA Library Quantification kit. Every immunoSEQ 96-well plate was sequenced on a separate single-read 150-cycle Illumina NextSeq 550 flow cell. The paper's data handling went like this. Because the immunoSEQ output included only junctional sequences and no quality scores, the filtering could not be the same as the filtering used for full-length reads. To assign V/J genes and CDR3, sequences were annotated against IMGT germline references using PyIR, a Python wrapper for IgBLAST v1.9. Any read was removed if the V/J assignment was weak (E-value above 1e-6), the CDR3 was missing, or the read contained stop codons, out-of-frame junctions, or ambiguous translated residues. A V3J clonotype was defined by an identical inferred V gene, J gene, and CDR3 amino acid sequence. To compute the percentage overlap between repertoires, the number of shared unique clonotypes was divided by the size of the smaller repertoire. Repertoire richness was assessed with RTK rarefaction, the Chao1 estimator, and Recon v2.1 estimates of unobserved clonotypes. Generation probabilities were computed with OLGA for all TCRbeta clonotypes obtained by the gDNA method from several donors. TCRdb obtained this table from immuneACCESS and retained in-frame rearrangements with V and J assigned. These tables miss some clones; where compared with another copy, unresolved V genes account for less than half of the shortfall, and the remainder is unexplained. V and J calls plus clone size are reproduced from that table; the DNA served to infer D and trimming. The sample table shows about 2.1 million clones, and 85% to 95% are seen once. The ten most abundant clones make up about 1.5% of the sample.

The sequenced material came from naive CD8+ T cells from PBMCs. What the cell subset or site label conveys for this sample: CD45RA+CCR7+. The TCR originated in a man aged 18 to 29 in good health. Some clones in this sample may be carry-over from other donors' samples. Rearrangement joined TRBV12-2 to TRBJ1-5. TRBV12-2 is marked as a pseudogene. The nucleotides read TGTGCAAGTCGACGCCGGAGGGTCCTCCTCGATAGCAATCAGCCCCAGCATTTT. This translates into CASRRRRVLLDSNQPQHF.